This TCR beta chain was captured in a study of monozygotic twins with inflammatory bowel disease. Findings of the study overall: Against healthy co-twins, IBD patients had lower TCRbeta diversity (measured by inverse Simpson).

In regard to this clonotype: Its antigen remains unidentified.

Using the 5' RACE reads, TCRdb records one entry per CDR3 protein without DNA. This repertoire comprises some 200,000 distinct CDR3 sequences; its ten largest clones make up roughly 7.1%. Blood samples, whole and unsorted for T cells, yielded the isolated total RNA. Input material: blood. The TCR originated in a human donor with ulcerative colitis or Crohn's disease, or a healthy co-twin of an affected twin (not recorded which).

This chain's CDR3 is CASSLVGQDYEQYF. The chain links TRBV5-1 to TRBJ2-7; as DNA is missing, the TRBD1 call by TCRdb cannot be tested. Germline V gives CDR1 SGHRS, CDR2 YFSETQ. The CDR3 extends over 14 amino acids.